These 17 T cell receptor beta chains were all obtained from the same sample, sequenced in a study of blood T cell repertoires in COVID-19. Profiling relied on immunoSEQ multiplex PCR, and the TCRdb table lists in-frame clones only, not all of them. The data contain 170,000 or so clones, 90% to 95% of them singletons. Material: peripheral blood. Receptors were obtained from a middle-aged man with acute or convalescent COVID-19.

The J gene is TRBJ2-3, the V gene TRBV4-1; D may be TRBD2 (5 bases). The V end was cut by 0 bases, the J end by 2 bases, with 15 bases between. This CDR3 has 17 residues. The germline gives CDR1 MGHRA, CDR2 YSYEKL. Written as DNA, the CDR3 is TGCGCCAGCAGCCAAGATCGGGAAGCGGAGTCCACAGATACGCAGTATTTT. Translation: CASSQDREAESTDTQYF.

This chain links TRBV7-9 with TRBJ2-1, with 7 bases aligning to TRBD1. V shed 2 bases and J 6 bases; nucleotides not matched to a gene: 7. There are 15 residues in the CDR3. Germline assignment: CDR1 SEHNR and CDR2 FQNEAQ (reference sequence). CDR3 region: CASSLYRGHGNEQFF. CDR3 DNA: TGTGCCAGCAGCTTATATAGGGGGCACGGCAATGAGCAGTTCTTC.

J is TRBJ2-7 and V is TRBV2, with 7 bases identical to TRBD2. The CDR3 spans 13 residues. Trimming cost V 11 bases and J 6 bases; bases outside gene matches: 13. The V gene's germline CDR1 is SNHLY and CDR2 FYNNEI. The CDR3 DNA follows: TGTGCCTCTCAAGGGCGGGAGCCGGGCGAGCAGTACTTC. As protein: CASQGREPGEQYF.

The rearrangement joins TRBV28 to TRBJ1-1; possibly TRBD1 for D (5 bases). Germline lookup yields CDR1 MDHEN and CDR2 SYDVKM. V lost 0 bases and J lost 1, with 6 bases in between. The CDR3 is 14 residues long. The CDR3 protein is CASSLWGGNTEAFF. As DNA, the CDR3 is TGTGCCAGCAGTTTATGGGGGGGGAACACTGAAGCTTTCTTT.

CDR3: CASTQLEGAGELFF. The CDR3 DNA reads TGTGCCAGTACCCAGTTGGAGGGTGCCGGGGAGCTGTTTTTT. J is TRBJ2-2 and V is TRBV19; possibly TRBD2 for D (6 bases). Germline loops: CDR1 LNHDA, CDR2 SQIVND (reference sequence). Trimming stripped 7 bases from V and 6 bases from J, with 15 bases between. This CDR3 comprises 14 residues.

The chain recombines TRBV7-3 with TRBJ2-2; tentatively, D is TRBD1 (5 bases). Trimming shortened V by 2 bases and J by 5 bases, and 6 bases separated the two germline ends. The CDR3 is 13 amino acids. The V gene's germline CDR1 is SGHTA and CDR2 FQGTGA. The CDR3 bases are TGTGCCAGCAGCTTACAGGGTACCGGGGAGCTGTTTTTT. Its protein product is CASSLQGTGELFF.

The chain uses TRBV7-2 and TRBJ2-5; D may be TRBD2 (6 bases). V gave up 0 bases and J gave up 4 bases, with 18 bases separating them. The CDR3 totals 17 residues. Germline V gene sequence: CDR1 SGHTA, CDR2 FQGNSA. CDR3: CASSLALIVGGGETQYF. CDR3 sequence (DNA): TGTGCCAGCAGCTTAGCGCTAATTGTGGGGGGTGGAGAGACCCAGTACTTC.

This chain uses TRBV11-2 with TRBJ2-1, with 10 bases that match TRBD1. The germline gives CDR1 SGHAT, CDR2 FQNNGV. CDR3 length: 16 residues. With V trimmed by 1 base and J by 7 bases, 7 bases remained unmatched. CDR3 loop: CASSLAGTGAPNEQFF. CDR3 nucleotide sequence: TGTGCCAGCAGCTTAGCGGGGACAGGGGCGCCGAATGAGCAGTTCTTC. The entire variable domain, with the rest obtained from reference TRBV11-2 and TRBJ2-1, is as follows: EAGVAQSPRYKIIEKRQSVAFWCNPISGHATLYWYQQILGQGPKLLIQFQNNGVVDDSQLPKDRFSAERLKGVDSTLKIQPAKLEDSAVYLCASSLAGTGAPNEQFFGPGTRLTVL.

CDR3 sequence: CATQGVGSKNIQYF. CDR3 sequence (DNA): TGTGCCACCCAGGGGGTCGGTTCCAAAAACATTCAGTACTTC. The chain employs TRBV28 and TRBJ2-4; 7 nucleotides align to TRBD1. In germline, CDR1 is MDHEN, CDR2 SYDVKM. V shed 10 bases, J shed 2 bases, and the junction held 8 bases outside the gene matches. CDR3 size: 14 residues.

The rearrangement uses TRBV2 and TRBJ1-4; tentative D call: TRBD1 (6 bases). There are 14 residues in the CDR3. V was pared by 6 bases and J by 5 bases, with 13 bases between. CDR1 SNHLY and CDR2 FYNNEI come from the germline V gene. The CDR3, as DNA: TGTGCCAGCAGGGTAAGACAGGAGAATGAAAAACTGTTTTTT. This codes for CASRVRQENEKLFF. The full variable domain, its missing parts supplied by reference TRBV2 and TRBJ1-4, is EPEVTQTPSHQVTQMGQEVILRCVPISNHLYFYWYRQILGQKVEFLVSFYNNEISEKSEIFDDQFSVERPDGSNFTLKIRSTKLEDSAMYFCASRVRQENEKLFFGSGTQLSVL.

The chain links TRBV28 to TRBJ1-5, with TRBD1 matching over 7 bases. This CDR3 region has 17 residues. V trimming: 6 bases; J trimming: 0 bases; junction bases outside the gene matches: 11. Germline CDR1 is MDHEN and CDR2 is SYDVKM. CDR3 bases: TGTGCCAGCAGAGTCATAACAGGGGACTTTAGCAATCAGCCCCAGCATTTT. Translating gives CASRVITGDFSNQPQHF.

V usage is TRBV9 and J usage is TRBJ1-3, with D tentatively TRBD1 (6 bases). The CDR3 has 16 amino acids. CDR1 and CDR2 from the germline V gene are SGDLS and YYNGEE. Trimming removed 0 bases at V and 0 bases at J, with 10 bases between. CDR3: CASSVAQGSSGNTIYF. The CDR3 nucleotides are TGTGCCAGCAGCGTAGCCCAGGGGAGCTCTGGAAACACCATATATTTT.

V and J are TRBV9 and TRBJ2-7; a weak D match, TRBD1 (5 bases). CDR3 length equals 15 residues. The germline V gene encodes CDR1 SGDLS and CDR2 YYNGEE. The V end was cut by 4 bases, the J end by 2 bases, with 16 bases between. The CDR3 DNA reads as TGTGCCAGCAGCCCCCAGCAGGGCCAAACCTACGAGCAGTACTTC. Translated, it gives CASSPQQGQTYEQYF.

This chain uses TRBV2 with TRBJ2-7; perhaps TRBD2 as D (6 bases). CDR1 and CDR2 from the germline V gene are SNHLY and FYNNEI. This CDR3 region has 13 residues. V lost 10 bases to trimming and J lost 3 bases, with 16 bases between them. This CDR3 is CATSGGLDYEQYF. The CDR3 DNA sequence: TGTGCCACCTCCGGAGGGTTGGACTACGAGCAGTACTTC. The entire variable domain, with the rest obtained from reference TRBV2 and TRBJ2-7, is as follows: EPEVTQTPSHQVTQMGQEVILRCVPISNHLYFYWYRQILGQKVEFLVSFYNNEISEKSEIFDDQFSVERPDGSNFTLKIRSTKLEDSAMYFCATSGGLDYEQYFGPGTRLTVT.

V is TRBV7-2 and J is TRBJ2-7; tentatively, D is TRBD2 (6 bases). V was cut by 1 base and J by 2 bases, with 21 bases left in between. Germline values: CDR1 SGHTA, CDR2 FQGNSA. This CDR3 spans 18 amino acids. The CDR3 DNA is TGTGCCAGCAGCTTAGGGGTCAGCCGGAGACTAGAGGCCTACGAGCAGTACTTC. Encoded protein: CASSLGVSRRLEAYEQYF.

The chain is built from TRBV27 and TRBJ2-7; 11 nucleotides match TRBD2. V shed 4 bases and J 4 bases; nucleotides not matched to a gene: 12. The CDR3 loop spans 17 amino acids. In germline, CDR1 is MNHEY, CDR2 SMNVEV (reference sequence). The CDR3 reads CASSSTSGLAGSYEQYF. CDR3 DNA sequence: TGTGCCAGCAGTTCCACCTCCGGACTAGCGGGCTCATACGAGCAGTACTTC.

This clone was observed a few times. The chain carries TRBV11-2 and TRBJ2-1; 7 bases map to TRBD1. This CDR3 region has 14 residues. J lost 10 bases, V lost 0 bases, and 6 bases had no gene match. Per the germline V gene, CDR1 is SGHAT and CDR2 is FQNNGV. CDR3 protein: CASSLDGQAGEQFF. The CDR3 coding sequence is TGTGCCAGCAGCTTAGACGGACAGGCAGGGGAGCAGTTCTTC.